This T cell receptor (beta chain) was captured by sequencing in a study of shared clonotypes between healthy human individuals. General study points: Relative to their counterparts shared across all four donors, non-shared clonotypes exhibited diminished generation probabilities.

Worth noting for this clone: Its target is not known.

Method: immunoSEQ multiplex PCR; TCRdb's copy keeps in-frame clones and lacks some. The table has about 700,000 clones, 92% seen once. Selected positively for CCR7 and CD45RO-negative, naive CD8 cells excluded terminally differentiated effector memory CD45RA+ cells. Germline V gene sequence: CDR1 SQVTM, CDR2 ANQGSEA. J was trimmed by 4 bases and V by 3 bases; bases with no gene match: 5. CDR3 length: 14 amino acids. The chain has TRBV29-1 and TRBJ2-7; 11 positions match TRBD2. The source material was naive CD8+ T cells sorted from blood. This clonotype was obtained from a man between 25 and 39 years old in good health. The CDR3 sequence is CSVDGTSGEYEQYF. The CDR3, as DNA: TGCAGCGTTGACGGGACTAGCGGAGAGTACGAGCAGTACTTC.